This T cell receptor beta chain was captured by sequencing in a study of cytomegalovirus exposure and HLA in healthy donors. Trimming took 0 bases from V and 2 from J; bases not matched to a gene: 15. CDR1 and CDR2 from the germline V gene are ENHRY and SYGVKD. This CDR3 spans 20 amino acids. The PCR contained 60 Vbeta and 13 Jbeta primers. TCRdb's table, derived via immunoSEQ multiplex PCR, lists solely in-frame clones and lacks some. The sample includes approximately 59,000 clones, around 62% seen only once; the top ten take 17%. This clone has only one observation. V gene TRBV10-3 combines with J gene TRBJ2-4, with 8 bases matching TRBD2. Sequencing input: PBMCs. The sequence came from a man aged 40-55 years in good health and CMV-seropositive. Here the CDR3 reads CAISESTPGSGAKTKNIQYF. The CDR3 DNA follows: TGTGCCATCAGTGAGTCGACCCCTGGTAGCGGGGCAAAAACCAAAAACATTCAGTACTTC.